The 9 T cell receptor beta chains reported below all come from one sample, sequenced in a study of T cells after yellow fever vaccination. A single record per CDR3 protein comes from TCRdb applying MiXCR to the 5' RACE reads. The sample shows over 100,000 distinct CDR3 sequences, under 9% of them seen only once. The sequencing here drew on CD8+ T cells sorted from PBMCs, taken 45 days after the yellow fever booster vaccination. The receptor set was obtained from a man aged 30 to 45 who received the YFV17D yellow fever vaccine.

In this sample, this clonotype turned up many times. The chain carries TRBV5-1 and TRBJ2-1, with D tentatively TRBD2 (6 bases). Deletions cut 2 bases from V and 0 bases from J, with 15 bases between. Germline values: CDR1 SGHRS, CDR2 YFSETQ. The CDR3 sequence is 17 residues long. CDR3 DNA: TGCGCCAGCAGCTTTACGTTCCGGGACTCCTCCTACAATGAGCAGTTCTTC. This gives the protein CASSFTFRDSSYNEQFF.

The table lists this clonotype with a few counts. Here the CDR3 DNA reads TGTGCCAGCGTTTTAGGAAGTCTAATACTTCGGGAAGGAGGGGAAGATTTCTATGGCTACACCTTC. This codes for CASVLGSLILREGGEDFYGYTF. The chain is built from TRBV12-3 or TRBV12-4 and TRBJ1-2; D might be TRBD1 (5 bases). This CDR3 is 22 amino acids long. Trimming removed 8 bases at V and 4 bases at J, with 41 bases between.

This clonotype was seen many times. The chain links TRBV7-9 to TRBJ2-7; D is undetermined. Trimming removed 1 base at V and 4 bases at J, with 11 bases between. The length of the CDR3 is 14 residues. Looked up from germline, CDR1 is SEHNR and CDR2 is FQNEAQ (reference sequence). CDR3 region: CASSLGDMSYEQYF. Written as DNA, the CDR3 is TGTGCCAGCAGCTTAGGAGACATGTCTTACGAGCAGTACTTC.

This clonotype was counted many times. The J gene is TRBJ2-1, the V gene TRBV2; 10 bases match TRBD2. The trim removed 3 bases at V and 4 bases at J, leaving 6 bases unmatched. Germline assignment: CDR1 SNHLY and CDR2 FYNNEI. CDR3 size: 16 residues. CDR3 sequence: CASSDLLAGEYNEQFF. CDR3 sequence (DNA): TGTGCCAGCAGTGATCTTCTAGCGGGGGAATACAATGAGCAGTTCTTC.

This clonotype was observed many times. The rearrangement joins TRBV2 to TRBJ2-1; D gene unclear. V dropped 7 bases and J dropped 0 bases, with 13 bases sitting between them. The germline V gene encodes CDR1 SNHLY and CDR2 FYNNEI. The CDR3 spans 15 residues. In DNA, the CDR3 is TGTGCCAGCAACAGAGGCCGCCGCTCCTACAATGAGCAGTTCTTC. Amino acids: CASNRGRRSYNEQFF. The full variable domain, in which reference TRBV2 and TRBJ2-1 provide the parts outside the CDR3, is EPEVTQTPSHQVTQMGQEVILRCVPISNHLYFYWYRQILGQKVEFLVSFYNNEISEKSEIFDDQFSVERPDGSNFTLKIRSTKLEDSAMYFCASNRGRRSYNEQFFGPGTRLTVL.

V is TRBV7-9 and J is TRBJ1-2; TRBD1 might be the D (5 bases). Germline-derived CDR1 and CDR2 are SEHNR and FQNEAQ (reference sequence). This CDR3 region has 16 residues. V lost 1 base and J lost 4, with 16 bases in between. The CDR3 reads CASSLVKRDRIYGYTF. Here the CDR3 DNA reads TGTGCCAGCAGCTTAGTTAAAAGAGACAGAATCTATGGCTACACCTTC. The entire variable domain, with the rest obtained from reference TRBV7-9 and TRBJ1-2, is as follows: DTGVSQNPRHKITKRGQNVTFRCDPISEHNRLYWYRQTLGQGPEFLTYFQNEAQLEKSRLLSDRFSAERPKGSFSTLEIQRTEQGDSAMYLCASSLVKRDRIYGYTFGSGTRLTVV.

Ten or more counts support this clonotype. The CDR3 region is CASRREKLFF. CDR3 in DNA: TGTGCCAGCCGCAGGGAAAAACTGTTTTTT. J is TRBJ1-4 and V is TRBV18; D unclear. CDR3 length equals 10 residues. Trimming shortened V by 8 bases and J by 8 bases, and 6 bases separated the two germline ends. In germline, CDR1 is KGHSH, CDR2 LQKENI. The full variable domain, rest sourced from reference TRBV18 and TRBJ1-4, is NAGVMQNPRHLVRRRGQEARLRCSPMKGHSHVYWYRQLPEEGLKFMVYLQKENIIDESGMPKERFSAEFPKEGPSILRIQQVVRGDSAAYFCASRREKLFFGSGTQLSVL.

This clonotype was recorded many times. The CDR3 sequence is CSARDLLAAYQETQYF. The CDR3, as DNA: TGCAGTGCTAGAGATTTACTAGCGGCGTACCAAGAGACCCAGTACTTC. This sequence joins TRBV20-1 and TRBJ2-5; 8 nucleotides align to TRBD2. The CDR3 loop spans 16 amino acids. Trimming took 0 bases from V and 0 from J; bases not matched to a gene: 6. The germline V gene encodes CDR1 DFQATT and CDR2 SNEGSKA (reference sequence).

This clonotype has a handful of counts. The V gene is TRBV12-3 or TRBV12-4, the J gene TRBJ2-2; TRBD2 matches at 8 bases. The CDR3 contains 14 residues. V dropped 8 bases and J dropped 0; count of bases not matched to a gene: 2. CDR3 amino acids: CASPAGANTGELFF. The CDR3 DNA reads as TGTGCCAGCCCAGCGGGAGCGAACACCGGGGAGCTGTTTTTT.